Listed below are T cell receptor beta chains from one sample, sequenced in a study of regulatory and conventional T cells in RAG deficiency. The method was immunoSEQ multiplex PCR; TCRdb's version includes in-frame clones alone and lacks a portion of them. Of 2,000 to 3,000 clones listed, approximately 84% are singletons. The sequencing sample was made of CD4+ effector T cells sorted from blood. The receptors shown here come from a human donor with RAG deficiency presenting as severe combined immunodeficiency. CDR3s include the opening cysteine and the closing phenylalanine or tryptophan. Fields, in order: V gene, D gene, J gene, CDR3 protein, CDR3 DNA. The D gene is left open where the match is weak.

TRBV5-4,.,TRBJ2-5,CASSLGRQKETQYF,TGTGCCAGCAGCTTGGGTCGACAGAAAGAGACCCAGTACTTC
TRBV6-6,.,TRBJ2-7,CASSWDRLGQYF,TGTGCCAGCAGTTGGGACCGCCTCGGGCAGTACTTC
TRBV27,.,TRBJ1-2,CASSFWQGYGYTF,TGTGCCAGCAGTTTCTGGCAGGGCTATGGCTACACCTTC
TRBV6-8,.,TRBJ2-7,CASSYQALTYEQYF,TGTGCCAGCAGTTACCAGGCTCTGACCTACGAGCAGTACTTC
TRBV6-6,.,TRBJ2-3,CASGEPRGFTDTQYF,TGTGCCAGCGGGGAGCCCCGGGGTTTCACAGATACGCAGTATTTT
TRBV30,.,TRBJ2-2,CAWRDGTGELFF,TGTGCCTGGAGGGACGGCACCGGGGAGCTGTTTTTT
TRBV5-3,.,TRBJ1-2,CASSLPGVYYGYTF,TGTGCCAGCAGCTTACCCGGGGTTTACTATGGCTACACCTTC